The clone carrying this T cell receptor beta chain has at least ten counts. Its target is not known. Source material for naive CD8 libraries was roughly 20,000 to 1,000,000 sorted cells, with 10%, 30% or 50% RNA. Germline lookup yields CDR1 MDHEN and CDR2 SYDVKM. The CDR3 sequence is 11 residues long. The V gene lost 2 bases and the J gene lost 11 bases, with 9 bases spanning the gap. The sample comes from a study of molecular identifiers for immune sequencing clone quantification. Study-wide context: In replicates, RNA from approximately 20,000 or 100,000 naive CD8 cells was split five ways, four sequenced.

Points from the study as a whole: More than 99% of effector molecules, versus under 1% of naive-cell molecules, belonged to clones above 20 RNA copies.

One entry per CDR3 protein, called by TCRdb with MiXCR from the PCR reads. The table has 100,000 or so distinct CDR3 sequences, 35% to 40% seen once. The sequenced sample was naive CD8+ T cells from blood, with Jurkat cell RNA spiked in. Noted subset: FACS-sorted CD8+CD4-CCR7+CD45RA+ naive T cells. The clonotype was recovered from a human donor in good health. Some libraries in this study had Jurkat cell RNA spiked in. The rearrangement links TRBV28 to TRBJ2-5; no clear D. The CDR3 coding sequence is TGTGCCAGCAGTTTAGTAGGGCGGCAGTACTTC. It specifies CASSLVGRQYF.